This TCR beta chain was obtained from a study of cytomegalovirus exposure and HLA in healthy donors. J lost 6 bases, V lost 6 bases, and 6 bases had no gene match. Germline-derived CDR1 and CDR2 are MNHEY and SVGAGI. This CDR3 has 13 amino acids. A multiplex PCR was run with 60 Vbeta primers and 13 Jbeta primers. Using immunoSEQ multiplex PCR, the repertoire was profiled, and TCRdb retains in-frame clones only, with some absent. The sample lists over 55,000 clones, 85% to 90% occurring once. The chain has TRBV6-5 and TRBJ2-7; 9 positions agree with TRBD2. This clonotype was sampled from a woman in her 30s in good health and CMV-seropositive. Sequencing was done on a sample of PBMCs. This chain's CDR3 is CASRPGLAVEQYF. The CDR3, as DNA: TGTGCCAGCAGGCCGGGACTAGCAGTCGAGCAGTACTTC.